The text below deals with one T cell receptor (beta chain). What it binds is unknown. The same CDR3 also results from other DNA sequences found in this sample. All donors were healthy HIV-negative adults lacking recent acute infections or vaccinations. From germline, CDR1 is SGHRS and CDR2 YFSETQ. Trimming stripped 0 bases from V and 2 bases from J, with 7 bases between. This CDR3 has 14 residues. The entry originates in a study of shared clonotypes between healthy human individuals. Study results and caveats: The study found lower generation probabilities in non-shared clonotypes than in those shared by all four donors. Although depth was large, rarefaction showed that sequencing of the sorted subsets was incomplete.

Each PCR replicate from the sorted subsets contained 200 to 250 ng DNA, which is 25,000 to 30,000 T cell genomes. Method: immunoSEQ multiplex PCR; TCRdb's copy keeps in-frame clones and lacks some. The sample comprises over 850,000 clones, approximately 78% of which are singletons, and 0.6% to 0.7% rests with the top ten. This sequence originates from a man between 18 and 29 years old in good health. Some clones in this sample may be carry-over from other donors' samples. The V call is TRBV5-1, the J call TRBJ2-3, with D possibly being TRBD2 (5 bases). Sequenced input: memory CD4+ T cells from PBMCs. Regarding subset: CD45RA-negative fraction. The CDR3 protein is CASSLARDTDTQYF. The CDR3 DNA reads TGCGCCAGCAGCTTGGCGAGGGACACAGATACGCAGTATTTT. Full variable domain (remainder filled in from reference TRBV5-1 and TRBJ2-3): KAGVTQTPRYLIKTRGQQVTLSCSPISGHRSVSWYQQTPGQGLQFLFEYFSETQRNKGNFPGRFSGRQFSNSRSEMNVSTLELGDSALYLCASSLARDTDTQYFGPGTRLTVL.